The present T cell receptor (beta chain) was sequenced within a study of graft-versus-host responses after intestinal transplantation. In the study overall: Induction with anti-thymocyte globulin, then tacrolimus and steroids for around three years, was given to all recipients.

The method was immunoSEQ multiplex PCR; TCRdb's version includes in-frame clones alone and lacks a portion of them. The sample carries about 90,000 clones, 85% to 95% recorded once. Comments on this clone: What it recognizes is unknown.

Study-level results: Among circulating GvH clones, peak levels were associated with early post-transplant declines in HvG clones.

The CDR3 spans 15 residues. The germline CDR1 and CDR2 sequences are MNHEY and SMNVEV (reference sequence). The germline V and J ends were trimmed by 5 bases and 3 bases, with 14 bases remaining between them. This receptor was obtained from a human donor who was the organ donor for an intestinal transplant. This chain links TRBV27 with TRBJ1-5, with D possibly TRBD1 on 5 matching bases. Sequenced material: unstimulated CD8+ T cells sorted from spleen or lymph node cells, taken before transplant. In nucleotides, the CDR3 is TGTGCCAGCAGTCCCCAGGGCGGTCTCAATCAGCCCCAGCATTTT. Translated: CASSPQGGLNQPQHF.